This TCR beta chain comes out of a study of CD8 T cells in ankylosing spondylitis (dated by TCRdb to about 2017). Turning to the overall study: T cell receptor beta repertoires were profiled in healthy donors and ankylosing spondylitis patients so that disease-linked TCR variants could be found. The full study cohort comprised roughly 24 ankylosing spondylitis patients and 85 to 120 healthy donors. Peripheral blood was sampled, and synovial fluid was additionally collected from ankylosing spondylitis patients.

This clonotype was detected a few times. Its binding antigen is unknown. The sample holds no much larger clone one base away, and base qualities are not on file. The sample was run on an Illumina HiSeq 2500. TCR beta libraries were prepared by quantitative 5'-RACE with molecular barcodes. The authors' analysis ran thus. A new computational method, built on a probabilistic model of VDJ rearrangement, was used to identify disease-linked TCR variants. TCRdb applied fastp at Q25 and MiXCR to the public reads, then kept only in-frame beta chains. Rows matching on CDR3 protein sequence are summarized as one entry with the most common DNA and genes. The V and J calls and clone size are TCRdb's, not the authors'. The table for this sample lists hundreds of thousands of distinct CDR3 sequences; 17% of them were counted only once. 0.95% to 1.1% of the sample comes from the top ten. General study outcomes and caveats: Some TCR beta motif variants had previously been reported in synovial fluid and blood of reactive arthritis patients, which suggested common disease-initiation mechanisms. Blood from ankylosing spondylitis patients appeared to be characterized by a TCR beta motif made up of eight highly homologous amino acid variants. The disease-linked clones showed a CD8+ phenotype and occurred at relatively low frequencies in peripheral blood. According to the report, matched synovial fluid samples from ankylosing spondylitis patients were significantly enriched for the disease-linked clones.

The sample consisted of blood, either unsorted or a sorted T cell fraction (not recorded which). This TCR was sampled from a male donor with ankylosing spondylitis.

The CDR3 sequence is CASSSPQMNTEAFF. The DNA reads as follows: TGTGCCAGCAGCTCACCCCAGATGAACACTGAAGCTTTCTTT. The chain couples TRBV6-1 to TRBJ1-1; the D gene remains uncertain. The CDR3 goes from the cysteine to the phenylalanine over 14 residues. Only the CDR3 region is kept as DNA, spanning 42 bases read in frame from base 1. The V and J ends are trimmed by 6 bases and 0 bases, leaving 11 bases between them. CDR1 and CDR2, per the germline V gene, are MNHNS and SASEGT.